This T cell receptor (beta chain) was identified during a study of blood T cells in healthy people across ages. As concerns this clonotype: A much larger clone is a single base away; this may be a read error.

A J-beta primer mix and a sample-barcoded 5' primer were used in a second PCR of about 6 to 12 cycles. Each cDNA molecule carried a tag from a template-switch adaptor that contained 12 random nucleotides. TCRdb independently ran MiXCR on the 5' RACE reads; one entry per CDR3 protein. The sample includes some 790,000 distinct CDR3 sequences, less than 35% of them seen just once. The sequenced material came from blood. The TCR sequence derives from a woman at least 80 years old in good health.

CDR3 sequence (DNA): TGTGCCAGCAGCGCAGGGACCCGGAACACTGAAGCTTTCTTT. As protein: CASSAGTRNTEAFF. V gene TRBV7-2 combines with J gene TRBJ1-1; D is perhaps TRBD1 (5 bases). Germline CDR1 reads SGHTA; CDR2 reads FQGNSA. CDR3 length: 14 amino acids. Between the trimmed V and J ends, which lost 5 bases and 1 base, there was a span of 11 bases.